The clone carrying this TCR beta chain showed up many times. The antigen is not known. This entry is derived from a study of T cells in Graves' hyperthyroidism and ophthalmopathy. Findings and limits, study-wide: Ophthalmopathy and stable hyperthyroidism were separated by a 13 V-J model. Most thyroid clonotypes with frequency above 0.001 were detected in blood.

The CDR3 totals 15 residues. Germline lookup yields CDR1 DFQATT and CDR2 SNEGSKA (reference sequence). V was pared by 3 bases and J by 6 bases, with 9 bases of the junction left unmatched. TCR beta CDR3 region amplification was performed from RNA transcripts. First-round RT-PCR of the TCR CDR3 relied on the HTBI primer set. In TCRdb, the multiplex PCR reads were re-called with MiXCR into one record per CDR3 protein. The sample lists roughly 640,000 distinct CDR3 sequences; 15% to 20% were seen once. The sequencing sample was made of blood. The V gene is TRBV20-1, the J gene TRBJ2-7, with TRBD2 matching 12 bases. This clonotype was sampled from a woman in her 40s with Graves' ophthalmopathy. The CDR3 DNA reads as TGCAGTGCTAGTCCTCTAGCGGGGGGGCCGGGCGAGCAGTACTTC. Translated, it gives CSASPLAGGPGEQYF.